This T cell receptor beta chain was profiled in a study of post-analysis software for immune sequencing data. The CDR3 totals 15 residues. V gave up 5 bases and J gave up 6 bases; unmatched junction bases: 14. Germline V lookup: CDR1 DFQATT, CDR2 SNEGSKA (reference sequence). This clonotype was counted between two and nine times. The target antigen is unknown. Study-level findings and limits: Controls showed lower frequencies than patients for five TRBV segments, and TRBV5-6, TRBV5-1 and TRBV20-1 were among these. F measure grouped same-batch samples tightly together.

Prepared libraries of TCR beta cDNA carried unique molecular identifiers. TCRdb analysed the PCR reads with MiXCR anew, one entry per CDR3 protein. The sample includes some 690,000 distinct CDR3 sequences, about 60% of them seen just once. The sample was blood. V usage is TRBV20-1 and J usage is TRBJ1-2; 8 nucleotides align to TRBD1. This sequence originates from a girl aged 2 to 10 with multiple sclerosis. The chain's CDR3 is CSAVIKRTGSDGYTF. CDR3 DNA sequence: TGCAGTGCTGTTATTAAAAGGACAGGGTCTGATGGCTACACCTTC.